What follows describes a single T cell receptor beta chain. Its antigen is still unknown. The data are from a study of vaccination and CD4 T cells after COVID-19. At the level of the study: The convalescent population consisted of six males and four females, two of whom were of Hispanic ethnicity.

Per the germline V gene, CDR1 is SGHAT and CDR2 is FQNNGV. The CDR3 has 15 amino acids. V was trimmed by 0 bases and J by 0 bases, leaving 6 bases between them. At the Johns Hopkins FTIC core, DNA taken from cultured CD4+ T cells was sequenced by way of the Oncomine TCR Beta short-read assay. The authors extracted genomic DNA from cultured CD4+ T cells. TCRdb independently ran MiXCR on the PCR reads; one entry per CDR3 protein. The sample has about 19,000 distinct CDR3 sequences; under 60% are singletons. The sample's treatment: approximately 9-day PBMC culture with coronavirus spike peptide pools or control peptides (ViraFEST assay). Dates of PCR positivity, March to December 2020, preceded the US Alpha, Beta and Delta variants.

This chain uses TRBV11-2 with TRBJ1-5; no reliable D call. The sample here was CD4+ T cells from blood, cultured in vitro, taken after SARS-CoV-2 vaccination. This sequence originates from a human donor who had recovered from COVID-19. Here the CDR3 reads CASSLDRYSNQPQHF. CDR3 in DNA: TGTGCCAGCAGCTTAGACCGCTATAGCAATCAGCCCCAGCATTTT.